The rows below give T cell receptor beta chains drawn from one sample of a study of cytomegalovirus exposure and HLA in healthy donors. Assay used: immunoSEQ multiplex PCR; TCRdb lists only in-frame clones, some missing. The sample lists roughly 150,000 clones, 70% to 80% occurring once. Material: PBMCs. Receptor source: a woman aged 60-75 years in good health and CMV-seropositive. The CDR3 runs from the conserved cysteine through the conserved F or W.

j_gene: TRBJ1-5
v_gene: TRBV2
len: 14
CDR3aa: CASQDRVGNQPQHF

j_gene: TRBJ1-3
v_gene: TRBV27
len: 15
CDR3aa: CASSTGLYSGNTIYF

j_gene: TRBJ1-3
v_gene: TRBV4-1
len: 18
CDR3aa: CASSQVHVELLSGNTIYF

j_gene: TRBJ2-7
v_gene: TRBV2
len: 14
CDR3aa: CASRGRTSSYEQYF

j_gene: TRBJ2-5
v_gene: TRBV25-1
len: 14
CDR3aa: CASRGTGLQETQYF

j_gene: TRBJ1-1
v_gene: TRBV11-2
len: 14
CDR3aa: CASRPGMGNTEAFF

j_gene: TRBJ2-7
v_gene: TRBV19
len: 14
CDR3aa: CASSPLTAGYEQYF

j_gene: TRBJ2-3
v_gene: TRBV5-1
len: 15
CDR3aa: CASSLYGTSTDTQYF

j_gene: TRBJ2-1
v_gene: TRBV28
len: 12
CDR3aa: CASKIQGNEQFF

j_gene: TRBJ1-3
v_gene: TRBV11-2
len: 11
CDR3aa: CASSSRDRAYF

j_gene: TRBJ1-1
v_gene: TRBV28
len: 17
CDR3aa: CASSLGRGQIGRTEAFF

j_gene: TRBJ1-2
v_gene: TRBV6-5
len: 12
CDR3aa: CASSYSGQGTTF

j_gene: TRBJ1-2
v_gene: TRBV5-6
len: 13
CDR3aa: CASSLAQDYGYTF

j_gene: TRBJ2-5
v_gene: TRBV2
len: 17
CDR3aa: CASRRIAGGPSSETQYF

j_gene: TRBJ2-2
v_gene: TRBV10-1
len: 16
CDR3aa: CASSESGGVNTGELFF

j_gene: TRBJ2-1
v_gene: TRBV6-5
len: 16
CDR3aa: CASSYSSGRALREQFF

j_gene: TRBJ2-1
v_gene: TRBV7-8
len: 14
CDR3aa: CASSPTGTSGSKFF

j_gene: TRBJ2-7
v_gene: TRBV28
len: 17
CDR3aa: CASSFGPTSGSTDEQYF

j_gene: TRBJ1-1
v_gene: TRBV5-4
len: 15
CDR3aa: CASSLGGFMNTEAFF

j_gene: TRBJ2-7
v_gene: TRBV14
len: 13
CDR3aa: CASSPRVSGEQYF

j_gene: TRBJ1-1
v_gene: TRBV6-5
len: 16
CDR3aa: CASSYRDYPSNTEAFF

j_gene: TRBJ2-7
v_gene: TRBV4-1
len: 16
CDR3aa: CASSRETSGTAYEQYF

j_gene: TRBJ2-3
v_gene: TRBV7-9
len: 15
CDR3aa: CASSEYRGPADTQYF

j_gene: TRBJ2-2
v_gene: TRBV5-6
len: 14
CDR3aa: CASSRGLATGELFF

j_gene: NA
v_gene: TRBV6-1
len: 13
CDR3aa: CASNPAGSYEQYF

j_gene: TRBJ1-1
v_gene: TRBV6-1
len: 17
CDR3aa: CASSEAGPGGYGPRAFF

j_gene: TRBJ1-3
v_gene: TRBV28
len: 14
CDR3aa: CASSLGLSGNTIYF

j_gene: TRBJ2-7
v_gene: TRBV2
len: 14
CDR3aa: CASTSGTGLGRQYF

j_gene: TRBJ1-4
v_gene: TRBV4-1
len: 18
CDR3aa: CASSQVFMRAGGGEKLFF

j_gene: TRBJ2-3
v_gene: TRBV27
len: 16
CDR3aa: CASSQKSGGYTDTQYF

j_gene: TRBJ2-5
v_gene: TRBV5-4
len: 13
CDR3aa: CASSPTGTKTQYF

j_gene: TRBJ2-4
v_gene: TRBV6-5
len: 14
CDR3aa: CASSYQRSKNIQYF

j_gene: TRBJ1-5
v_gene: TRBV2
len: 15
CDR3aa: CASSEVSGGYQPQHF

j_gene: TRBJ1-2
v_gene: TRBV6-1
len: 13
CDR3aa: CASRKTANYGYTF

j_gene: TRBJ1-1
v_gene: TRBV5-4
len: 17
CDR3aa: CASSPIGRGNGNTEAFF

j_gene: TRBJ2-5
v_gene: TRBV28
len: 12
CDR3aa: CASRQAKETQYF

j_gene: TRBJ2-1
v_gene: TRBV18
len: 14
CDR3aa: CASSPASGNREPFF

j_gene: TRBJ1-4
v_gene: TRBV5-1
len: 15
CDR3aa: CASSPWAGQDEKLFF

j_gene: TRBJ2-1
v_gene: TRBV28
len: 16
CDR3aa: CASSSSSGISYNEQFF

j_gene: TRBJ2-3
v_gene: TRBV5-1
len: 17
CDR3aa: CASSLALKTSSTDTQYF

j_gene: TRBJ1-6
v_gene: TRBV25-1
len: 18
CDR3aa: CASSAGLGRREGNSPLHF

j_gene: TRBJ2-5
v_gene: TRBV20-1
len: 11
CDR3aa: CSASPGPTQYF

j_gene: TRBJ1-5
v_gene: TRBV28
len: 15
CDR3aa: CASSLSTGVNQPQHF

j_gene: TRBJ2-1
v_gene: TRBV11-2
len: 16
CDR3aa: CASSPRRDSNYNEQFF

j_gene: TRBJ1-3
v_gene: TRBV28
len: 16
CDR3aa: CASYSPGQGSGNTIYF

j_gene: TRBJ1-1
v_gene: TRBV5-4
len: 18
CDR3aa: CASRLGGQGTVRNTEAFF

j_gene: TRBJ1-4
v_gene: TRBV28
len: 17
CDR3aa: CASSLSRGTATNEKLFF

j_gene: TRBJ2-5
v_gene: TRBV30
len: 12
CDR3aa: CAWTSGAETQYF

j_gene: TRBJ1-1
v_gene: TRBV27
len: 13
CDR3aa: CASSSTANTEAFF

j_gene: TRBJ2-3
v_gene: TRBV5-4
len: 15
CDR3aa: CASSLGSGRGDTQYF

j_gene: TRBJ2-2
v_gene: TRBV9
len: 14
CDR3aa: CASSPTGLNGELFF

j_gene: TRBJ2-7
v_gene: TRBV5-1
len: 15
CDR3aa: CASSLGGSTNYEQYF